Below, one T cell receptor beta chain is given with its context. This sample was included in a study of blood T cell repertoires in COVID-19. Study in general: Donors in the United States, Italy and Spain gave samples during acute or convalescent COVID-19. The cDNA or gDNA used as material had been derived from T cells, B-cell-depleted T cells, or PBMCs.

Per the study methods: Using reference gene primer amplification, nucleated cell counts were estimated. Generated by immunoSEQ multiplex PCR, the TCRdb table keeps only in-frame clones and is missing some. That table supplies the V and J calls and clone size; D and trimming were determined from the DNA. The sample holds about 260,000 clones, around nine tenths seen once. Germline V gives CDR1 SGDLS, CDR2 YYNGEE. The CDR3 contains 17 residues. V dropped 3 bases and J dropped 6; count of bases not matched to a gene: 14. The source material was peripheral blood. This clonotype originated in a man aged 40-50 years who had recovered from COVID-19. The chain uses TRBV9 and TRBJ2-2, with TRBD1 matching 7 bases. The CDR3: CASSGIPARTGAGELFF. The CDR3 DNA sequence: TGTGCCAGCAGCGGGATCCCCGCCCGCACAGGGGCCGGGGAGCTGTTTTTT.